The following is a T cell receptor beta chain sequence with its context. This sample is drawn from a study of blood T cell repertoires in COVID-19. Across the study: Sites in the United States, Italy and Spain provided acute and convalescent COVID-19 samples.

Some clones are missing from TCRdb's copy, which holds only in-frame ones; the method was immunoSEQ multiplex PCR. This sample has approximately 280,000 clones; roughly 85% occur once, and the top ten carry 2.5% to 3%. The sequenced material came from PBMCs or T cells enriched from blood (not recorded which). This clonotype originated in a woman in her 50s who had recovered from COVID-19.

CDR3 DNA sequence: TGTGCCAGTAGCCCTCCCGGGAGCTATGGCTACACCTTC. Translated, it gives CASSPPGSYGYTF. The chain recombines TRBV19 with TRBJ1-2; D is unclear. This CDR3 spans 13 amino acids. The V and J ends lost 6 bases and 4 bases respectively, with 12 bases between them. CDR1 is LNHDA, CDR2 SQIVND, per germline (reference sequence).